This T cell receptor beta chain was observed in a study of technical replicates of blood from a handful of donors. Profiled with immunoSEQ multiplex PCR; TCRdb holds only in-frame clones, not every one. Of around 70,000 clones in the sample, roughly 97% are singletons; the top ten hold more than 0.25%. The germline V gene encodes CDR1 SEHNR and CDR2 FQNEAQ (reference sequence). The CDR3 length is 15 residues. V was clipped by 5 bases and J by 9 bases; unmatched bases: 11. The source material was T cells isolated from PBMCs. This clonotype was obtained from a human donor in good health. The chain links TRBV7-9 to TRBJ2-7; 12 bases line up with TRBD1. The CDR3 reads CASSPLPPGQGAQYF. CDR3 in DNA: TGTGCCAGCAGCCCATTACCACCGGGACAGGGGGCGCAGTACTTC.